Listed below are T cell receptor beta chains from one sample, sequenced in a study of T cell changes during pregnancy in multiple sclerosis. Generated by immunoSEQ multiplex PCR, the TCRdb table keeps only in-frame clones and is missing some. This table holds under 45,000 clones, roughly 96% found once. This specimen was peripheral blood, taken in the second trimester of pregnancy. The receptors originated from a female donor with multiple sclerosis, enrolled in a pregnancy study. Both conserved end residues are part of each CDR3. The D gene is left open where the match is weak. A clone size is listed for some rows: how often the clone was seen (once, few, many), or a class if it is expanded.

V,length,J,size,D,CDR3,DNA
TRBV5-8,19,TRBJ1-5,NA,TRBD1,CASSLLPDRAWGSNQPQHF,TGTGCCAGCAGCTTGCTACCGGACAGGGCTTGGGGTAGCAATCAGCCCCAGCATTTT
TRBV5-5,15,TRBJ2-6,NA,NA,CASSSGVAGANVLTF,TGTGCCAGCAGCTCCGGAGTGGCTGGGGCCAACGTCCTGACTTTC
TRBV7-8,18,TRBJ2-7,NA,TRBD2,CASSLGLAGVALRGEQYF,TGTGCCAGCAGCTTAGGGCTAGCGGGAGTGGCGTTACGGGGAGAGCAGTACTTC
TRBV2,10,TRBJ1-1,NA,NA,CASNNNQAFF,TGTGCCAGCAATAACAATCAAGCTTTCTTT
TRBV2,17,TRBJ2-7,NA,TRBD2,CASSGYLAGIDPYEQYF,TGTGCCAGCAGTGGATACCTAGCGGGGATAGACCCCTACGAGCAGTACTTC
TRBV29-1,13,TRBJ1-1,once,NA,CSVQAYAGTEAFF,TGCAGCGTTCAGGCTTACGCGGGCACTGAAGCTTTCTTT
TRBV5-1,14,TRBJ2-5,NA,TRBD1,CASSTRTGQETQYF,TGCGCCAGCAGCACCCGGACAGGCCAAGAGACCCAGTACTTC
TRBV9,16,TRBJ2-1,NA,NA,CASSPEPTGAYNEQFF,TGTGCCAGCAGCCCTGAGCCAACGGGTGCCTACAATGAGCAGTTCTTC
TRBV2,16,TRBJ2-6,NA,NA,CASSPIWEPGANVLTF,TGTGCCAGCAGCCCGATCTGGGAGCCTGGGGCCAACGTCCTGACTTTC
TRBV11-2,15,TRBJ2-2,NA,NA,CASSFPGSRAGELFF,TGTGCCAGCAGCTTTCCCGGGAGCCGCGCCGGGGAGCTGTTTTTT
TRBV18,18,TRBJ2-3,NA,NA,CASSPLGTGVQGTDTQYF,TGTGCCAGCTCACCATTGGGTACCGGCGTACAGGGAACAGATACGCAGTATTTT
TRBV15,16,TRBJ2-3,NA,TRBD2,CATAADSGISTDTQYF,TGTGCCACCGCAGCAGACAGCGGGATTAGCACAGATACGCAGTATTTT
TRBV9,14,TRBJ2-7,once,TRBD1,CASSVDLTGDEQYF,TGTGCCAGCAGCGTAGACCTAACAGGGGACGAGCAGTACTTC
TRBV7-3,16,TRBJ1-1,NA,NA,CASSAVRRFMNTEAFF,TGTGCCAGCAGCGCGGTACGTCGTTTCATGAACACTGAAGCTTTCTTT
TRBV5-1,16,TRBJ1-1,NA,NA,CASSPRQLEVNTEAFF,TGCGCCAGCAGCCCCCGACAGTTAGAGGTGAACACTGAAGCTTTCTTT
TRBV10-3,16,TRBJ2-3,NA,NA,CAISGGGARGTDTQYF,TGTGCCATCAGCGGTGGGGGGGCGAGGGGCACAGATACGCAGTATTTT
TRBV2,16,TRBJ1-3,NA,NA,CASSGGTGHSGNTIYF,TGTGCCAGCAGTGGGGGAACAGGGCACTCTGGAAACACCATATATTTT
TRBV7-9,14,TRBJ1-1,NA,NA,CASSDMGQDTEAFF,TGTGCCAGCAGCGACATGGGACAAGACACTGAAGCTTTCTTT